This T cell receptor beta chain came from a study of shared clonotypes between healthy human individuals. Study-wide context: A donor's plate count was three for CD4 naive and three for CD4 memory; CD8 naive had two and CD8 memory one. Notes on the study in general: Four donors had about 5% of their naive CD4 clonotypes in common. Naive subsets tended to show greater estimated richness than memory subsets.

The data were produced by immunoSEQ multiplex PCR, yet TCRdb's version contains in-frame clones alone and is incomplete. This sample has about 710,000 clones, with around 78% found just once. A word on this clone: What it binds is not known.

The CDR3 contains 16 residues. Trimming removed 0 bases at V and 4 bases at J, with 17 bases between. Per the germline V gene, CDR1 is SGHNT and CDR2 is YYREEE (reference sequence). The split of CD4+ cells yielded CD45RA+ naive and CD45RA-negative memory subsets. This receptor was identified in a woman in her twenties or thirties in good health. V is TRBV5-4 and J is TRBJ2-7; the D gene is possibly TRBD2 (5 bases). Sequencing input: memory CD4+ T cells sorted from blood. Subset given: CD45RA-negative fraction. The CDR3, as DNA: TGTGCCAGCAGCTTGGGTTCCATGGGGAGCCTATACGAGCAGTACTTC. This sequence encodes CASSLGSMGSLYEQYF.